The rows below give T cell receptor beta chains drawn from one sample of a study of post-analysis software for immune sequencing data. Each CDR3 protein is one row after TCRdb ran MiXCR on the PCR reads. The sample consists of roughly 430,000 distinct CDR3 sequences, more than 30% of them appearing once. The sequenced sample was blood. The receptors stem from a girl aged 2 to 9 with multiple sclerosis. The CDR3 runs from the conserved cysteine through the conserved F or W. Each record gives: clone size, D gene, V gene, J gene, CDR3 DNA, CDR3 protein. A D gene is named only where the DNA matches it firmly. Size is stated for part of the rows, as once, few or many counts, or as a class when the clone is expanded.

few	TRBD1	TRBV7-7	TRBJ2-7	TGTGCTAGCAGCAAGGACAGGGGCTACGAGCAGTACTTC	CASSKDRGYEQYF
NA	NA	TRBV7-2	TRBJ2-6	TGTGCCAGCAGCCTGTTGAAACCGAGGTTCTCTGGGGCCAACGTCCTGACTTTC	CASSLLKPRFSGANVLTF
few	TRBD1	TRBV5-1	TRBJ2-7	TGCGCCAGCAGCTTGGCCCAGGGGGCGGTCTACGAGCAGTACTTC	CASSLAQGAVYEQYF
few	NA	TRBV15	TRBJ2-5	TGTGCCACCAGCAGAGATTACGCGGGAAGGGAGACCCAGTACTTC	CATSRDYAGRETQYF
NA	TRBD2	TRBV7-3	TRBJ2-1	TGTGCCAGCAGCGCCCAGACTAGCCGGTCAAACAATGAGCAGTTCTTC	CASSAQTSRSNNEQFF
once	TRBD1	TRBV20-1	TRBJ2-7	TGCAGTGCTAGAGCGCCGGACAGGAGCTCCTACGAGCAGTACTTC	CSARAPDRSSYEQYF
few	NA	TRBV7-9	TRBJ1-1	TGTGCCAGCAGCTTACAGGGAACGAACACTGAAGCTTTCTTT	CASSLQGTNTEAFF
NA	TRBD1	TRBV12-3/TRBV12-4	TRBJ1-1	TGTGCCAGCAGTCCCGGGACAGCCCGTGTGAACACTGAAGCTTTCTTT	CASSPGTARVNTEAFF
few	NA	TRBV7-2	TRBJ2-1	TGTGCCAGCAGCTTAGAAAGCGCCCCCAATGAGCAGTTCTTC	CASSLESAPNEQFF
NA	NA	TRBV7-2	TRBJ1-2	TGTGCCAGCAGCTTAGGTAGACGACATCATGGCTACACCTTC	CASSLGRRHHGYTF
NA	NA	TRBV12-3/TRBV12-4	TRBJ1-1	TGTGCCAGCAGCCCTGATAACACTGAAGCTTTCTTT	CASSPDNTEAFF
few	NA	TRBV5-1	TRBJ2-5	TGCGCCAGCAGCTTGAGGCGGAGCCAAGAGACCCAGTACTTC	CASSLRRSQETQYF
NA	TRBD1	TRBV20-1	TRBJ2-7	TGTAGTGCCCTCCGGGACAGGGTATCCTACGAGCAGTACTTC	CSALRDRVSYEQYF
NA	NA	TRBV6-4	TRBJ1-2	TGTGCCAGCAGTGGGGGGTTTGGCTACACCTTC	CASSGGFGYTF
few	NA	TRBV12-3/TRBV12-4	TRBJ2-3	TGTGCCAGCAGTTTAGGGGGGAGCTCAGATACGCAGTATTTT	CASSLGGSSDTQYF
NA	NA	TRBV12-3/TRBV12-4	TRBJ2-5	TGTGCCAGCAGTTTAGGGGGATACCCGGGGGAGACCCAGTACTTC	CASSLGGYPGETQYF
NA	NA	TRBV5-1	TRBJ2-7	TGCGCCAGCAGCCGGGACGGAACCCGAACCTACGAGCAGTACTTC	CASSRDGTRTYEQYF
once	NA	TRBV7-2	TRBJ1-2	TGTGCCAGCAGCTTGCCGGGGGAGTATGGCTACACCTTC	CASSLPGEYGYTF
NA	TRBD2	TRBV6-5	TRBJ2-7	TGTGCCAGCAGGTACGGGGGGTTCTACGAGCAGTACTTC	CASRYGGFYEQYF
NA	NA	TRBV10-3	TRBJ2-7	TGTGCCATCAGTGGGGAGACGGATGGATCCTACGAGCAGTACTTC	CAISGETDGSYEQYF
few	NA	TRBV29-1	TRBJ2-5	TGCAGCGCGGGACAACCTCACGGCGGAGAGACCCAGTACTTC	CSAGQPHGGETQYF
NA	NA	TRBV7-6	TRBJ2-7	TGTGCCAGCAGCTTAGTGCCACCCGGGACGGCGACCTACGAGCGGTACTTC	CASSLVPPGTATYERYF
NA	NA	TRBV20-1	TRBJ2-7	TGCAGTGCTAGAGGTCGGCAGATCTACGAGCAGTACTTC	CSARGRQIYEQYF